This is a list of T cell receptor beta chains from one sample in a study of spatial heterogeneity in lung cancer. MiXCR was run by TCRdb on the 5' RACE reads, yielding one entry per CDR3 protein. The sample has some 78,000 distinct CDR3 sequences, around 7.8% seen once. This sample comprised PBMCs, obtained at surgery. Receptors were obtained from a male donor with early-stage non-small cell lung cancer. Each CDR3 is given with its conserved first and last residue. D genes are given only for firm matches. Clone size appears in some rows only: once, few, many, or a class for an expanded clone.

cdr3_aa,cdr3_nt,clone_size,j_call,d_call,cdr3_length,v_call
CASSLNSSPYEQYF,TGTGCCAGCAGCTTGAACAGTTCCCCCTACGAGCAGTACTTC,many,TRBJ2-7,NA,14,TRBV5-6
CASSLSGLSGAYEQYF,TGTGCCAGCAGTTTATCGGGACTCTCAGGGGCCTACGAGCAGTACTTC,NA,TRBJ2-7,NA,16,TRBV27
CAISRPQGYEQYF,TGTGCCATCAGCCGGCCCCAAGGGTACGAGCAGTACTTC,many,TRBJ2-7,NA,13,TRBV10-3
CASSLRQADPSPYNEQFF,TGTGCCAGCAGCTTAAGGCAGGCCGATCCCTCTCCGTACAATGAGCAGTTCTTC,NA,TRBJ2-1,NA,18,TRBV7-9
CASSLDSEETQYF,TGCGCCAGCAGCCTCGACAGCGAAGAGACCCAGTACTTC,many,TRBJ2-5,NA,13,TRBV5-1
CSASAGTSDLNEQFF,TGCAGTGCGAGCGCCGGGACTAGCGATCTGAATGAGCAGTTCTTC,few,TRBJ2-1,TRBD2,15,TRBV20-1
CSAYGEDEQYF,TGCAGTGCTTATGGGGAGGACGAGCAGTACTTC,few,TRBJ2-7,NA,11,TRBV20-1
CATSEARGATDTQYF,TGTGCCACCTCTGAGGCTCGGGGTGCCACAGATACGCAGTATTTT,few,TRBJ2-3,NA,15,TRBV24-1
CAISSDPDTGELFF,TGTGCCATCAGTTCGGACCCGGACACCGGGGAGCTGTTTTTT,many,TRBJ2-2,NA,14,TRBV10-3
CASSPGSRQWYQETQYF,TGTGCCAGCAGTCCAGGGTCTCGTCAGTGGTACCAAGAGACCCAGTACTTC,many,TRBJ2-5,NA,17,TRBV6-5
CASSRPGRTSRGEQFF,TGTGCCAGCAGCCGACCGGGCCGGACTAGTAGAGGTGAGCAGTTCTTC,many,TRBJ2-1,TRBD2,16,TRBV7-8
CASSHKQSVQYF,TGTGCCAGTAGTCATAAGCAGAGCGTGCAGTACTTC,NA,TRBJ2-7,NA,12,TRBV19